This TCR beta chain derives from a study of blood T cell repertoires in COVID-19. About the study: Sites across the United States, Italy and Spain contributed samples from acute and convalescent COVID-19. From T cells, B-cell-depleted T cells, or PBMCs came the material, which was cDNA or gDNA.

Original data processing: Amplification from reference gene primers served as the basis for estimated nucleated cell counts. TCRdb keeps only in-frame clones here, not all; method: immunoSEQ multiplex PCR. The V and J calls and clone size come from that table; D and trimming were worked out from the DNA. Here the sample spans 150,000 to 180,000 clones, about three quarters being singletons. The V gene lost 5 bases and the J gene lost 5 bases, with 12 bases spanning the gap. Per germline, CDR1 LNHDA and CDR2 SQIVND (reference sequence). The CDR3 consists of 13 residues. The clonotype was recovered from a man older than 75 with acute or convalescent COVID-19. This chain joins TRBV19 and TRBJ2-5, with D possibly TRBD1 on 5 matching bases. Sequenced sample: peripheral blood. CDR3 sequence reads: CASSAQVLETQYF. CDR3 coding DNA: TGTGCCAGTAGTGCACAGGTTTTGGAGACCCAGTACTTC.